The T cell receptor beta chain under discussion was sequenced for a study of cytomegalovirus exposure and HLA in healthy donors. Study-wide results and caveats: Cytomegalovirus-associated status was assigned to approximately 160 TCR beta chains. HLA alleles showed associations with some 17,000 TCR beta sequences in a later analysis, at a 0.05 false discovery rate. Most TCR sequences were seen very rarely across donors, but some public TCRs occurred in many.

The ends were cut back, 3 bases at V and 7 bases at J, with 12 bases in the middle. The CDR3 sequence is 13 residues long. From germline, CDR1 is KGHSH and CDR2 LQKENI. It was with 60 Vbeta and 13 Jbeta primers that the PCR ran. Original data processing: An analysis that came later counted some 81 million unique TCR beta chains, 10 million to 11 million shared. Produced via immunoSEQ multiplex PCR; TCRdb's table is partial and in-frame only. The D gene and trimming were derived from the DNA, and the V and J assignments and clone size from that table. The data contain roughly 230,000 clones, around 90% of them singletons. Turning to this clone: Its antigen is undetermined.

This chain joins TRBV18 and TRBJ2-5; D may be TRBD2 (6 bases). Sequencing was performed on PBMCs. The source is a girl under 10 years old in good health and CMV-seronegative. The CDR3 region has the DNA TGTGCCAGCTCACCCGGGAGTACTTGGACCCAGTACTTC. Translating it yields CASSPGSTWTQYF. The full variable domain, completed using reference TRBV18 and TRBJ2-5, is NAGVMQNPRHLVRRRGQEARLRCSPMKGHSHVYWYRQLPEEGLKFMVYLQKENIIDESGMPKERFSAEFPKEGPSILRIQQVVRGDSAAYFCASSPGSTWTQYFGPGTRLLVL.